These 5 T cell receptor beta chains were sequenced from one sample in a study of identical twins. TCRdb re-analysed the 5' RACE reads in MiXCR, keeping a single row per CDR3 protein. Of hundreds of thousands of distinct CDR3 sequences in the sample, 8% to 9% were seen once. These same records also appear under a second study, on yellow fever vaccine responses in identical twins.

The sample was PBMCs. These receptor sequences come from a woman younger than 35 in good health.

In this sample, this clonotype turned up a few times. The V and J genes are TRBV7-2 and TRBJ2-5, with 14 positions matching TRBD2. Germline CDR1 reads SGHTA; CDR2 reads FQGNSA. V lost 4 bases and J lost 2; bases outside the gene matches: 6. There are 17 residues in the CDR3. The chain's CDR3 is CASSSGTSGGGQETQYF. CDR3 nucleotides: TGTGCCAGCAGCTCCGGGACTAGCGGGGGTGGACAAGAGACCCAGTACTTC.

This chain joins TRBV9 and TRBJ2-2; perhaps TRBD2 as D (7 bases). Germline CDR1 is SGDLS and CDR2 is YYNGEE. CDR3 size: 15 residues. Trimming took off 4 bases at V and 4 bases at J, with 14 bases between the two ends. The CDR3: CASSIGGRRTGELFF. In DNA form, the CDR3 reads TGTGCCAGCAGCATCGGGGGGCGTCGCACCGGGGAGCTGTTTTTT.

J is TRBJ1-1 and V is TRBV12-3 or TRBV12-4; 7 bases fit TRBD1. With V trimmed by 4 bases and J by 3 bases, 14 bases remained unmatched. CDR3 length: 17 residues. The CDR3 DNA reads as TGTGCCAGCAGTTCCCGACAGGGTCCCTCGGACGACACTGAAGCTTTCTTT. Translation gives CASSSRQGPSDDTEAFF.

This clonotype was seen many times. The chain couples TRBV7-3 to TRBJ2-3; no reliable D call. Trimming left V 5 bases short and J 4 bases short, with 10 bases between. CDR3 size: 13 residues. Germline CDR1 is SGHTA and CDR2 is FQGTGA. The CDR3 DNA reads TGTGCCAGCAGCCTTCTTGTGGCAGATACGCAGTATTTT. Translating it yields CASSLLVADTQYF.

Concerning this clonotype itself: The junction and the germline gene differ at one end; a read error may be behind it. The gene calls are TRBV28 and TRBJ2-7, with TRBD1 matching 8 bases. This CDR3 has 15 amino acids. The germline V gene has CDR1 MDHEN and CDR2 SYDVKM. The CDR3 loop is CTSSETGQGNYEQYF. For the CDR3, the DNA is TGTACCAGCAGTGAGACAGGACAGGGAAACTACGAGCAGTACTTC.